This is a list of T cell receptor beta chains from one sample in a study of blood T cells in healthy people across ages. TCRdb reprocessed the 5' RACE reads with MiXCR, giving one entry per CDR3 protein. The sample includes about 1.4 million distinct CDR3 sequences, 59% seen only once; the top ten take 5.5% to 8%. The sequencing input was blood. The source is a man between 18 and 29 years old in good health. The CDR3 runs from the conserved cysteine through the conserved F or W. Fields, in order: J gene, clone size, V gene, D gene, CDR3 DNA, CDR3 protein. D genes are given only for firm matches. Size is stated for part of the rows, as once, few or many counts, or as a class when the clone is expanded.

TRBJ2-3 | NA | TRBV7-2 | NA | TGTGCCAGCGGCTTGGGGGGATCTAGCACAGATACGCAGTATTTT | CASGLGGSSTDTQYF
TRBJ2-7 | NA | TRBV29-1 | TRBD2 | TGCAGCGCCCTGGGAGGAGGCTGGGAGGGCCCGGACTCCTACGAGCAGTACTTC | CSALGGGWEGPDSYEQYF
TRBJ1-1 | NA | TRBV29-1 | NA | TGCAGCGTTGAAGAAAGGAGCAACACTGAAGCTTTCTTT | CSVEERSNTEAFF
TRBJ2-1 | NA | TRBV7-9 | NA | TGTGCCAGCAGCTTAGCGGGGGACCCTAGGGGGCAGTTCTTC | CASSLAGDPRGQFF
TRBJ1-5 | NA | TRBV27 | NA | TGTGCCAGGAGTTTGGGAAGGCGTTATCAGCCCCAGCATTTT | CARSLGRRYQPQHF
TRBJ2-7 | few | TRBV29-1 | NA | TGCAGCGTTGCCCGGACAGCTGGGAACGAGCAGTACTTC | CSVARTAGNEQYF
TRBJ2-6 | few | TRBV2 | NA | TGTGCCAGCAGGCTCAGGGTCTCTGGGGCCAACGTCCTGACTTTC | CASRLRVSGANVLTF
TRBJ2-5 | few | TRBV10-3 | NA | TGTGCCACCCAAGAGACCCAGTACTTC | CATQETQYF
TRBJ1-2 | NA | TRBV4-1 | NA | TGCGCCAGCAGCCAAGAAGGGAGGCAGGGAAACTATGGCTACACCTTC | CASSQEGRQGNYGYTF
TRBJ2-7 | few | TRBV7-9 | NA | TGTGCCAGCAGCCCCGGCAACGACGAGCAGTACTTC | CASSPGNDEQYF
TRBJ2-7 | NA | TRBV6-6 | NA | TGTGCCAGCAGTTACCAGGGATCGGCTTACGAGCAGTACTTC | CASSYQGSAYEQYF
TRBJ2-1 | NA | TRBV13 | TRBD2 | TGTGCCAGCAGCCCCAAGTGGGGGGGTTACAATGAGCAGTTCTTC | CASSPKWGGYNEQFF
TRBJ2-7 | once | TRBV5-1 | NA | TGCGCCAGCAGCTTCGAGGAGAGCTCCTACGGGCAGTACTTC | CASSFEESSYGQYF
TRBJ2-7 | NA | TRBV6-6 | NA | TGTGCCAGCTCCGACCGGGACTTCGACTACGAGCAGTACTTC | CASSDRDFDYEQYF
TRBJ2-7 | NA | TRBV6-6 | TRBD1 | TGTGCCAGCAGTGTGGACAGGGGGGGCGAGCAGTACTTC | CASSVDRGGEQYF
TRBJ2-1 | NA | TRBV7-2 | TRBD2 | TGTGCCAGCAGCTTTGGGTACACTAGCGGGAGGAATGAGCAGTTCTTC | CASSFGYTSGRNEQFF
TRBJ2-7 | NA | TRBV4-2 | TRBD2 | TGTGCCAGCAGCCTGGGACTAGCGGGGGTGAACACCTACGAGCAGTACTTC | CASSLGLAGVNTYEQYF
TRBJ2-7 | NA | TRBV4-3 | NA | TGCGCCAGCAGCCGCGTGAGTAGCGGATCCTACGAGCAGTACTTC | CASSRVSSGSYEQYF